This T cell receptor beta chain originates from a study of CD8 T cells in ankylosing spondylitis. Quantitative molecular-barcoded 5'-RACE generated the TCR beta libraries. MiXCR, run by TCRdb on the 5' RACE reads, gives a single entry per CDR3 protein. The data contain around 390,000 distinct CDR3 sequences, 20% to 25% of them singletons. Findings of the study overall: Reports say disease-linked clones showed up significantly more in matched ankylosing spondylitis synovial fluid. Characteristic, it appeared, of ankylosing spondylitis blood was a TCR beta motif of several highly homologous variants. Reactive arthritis synovial fluid and blood were previously reported to contain some motif variants. Clones that were linked to disease were CD8+ and were relatively rare in peripheral blood.

Comments on this clonotype: Its antigen is unidentified.

The sequence came from a male donor with ankylosing spondylitis. The specimen was blood, either unsorted or a sorted T cell fraction (not recorded which).

The CDR3 bases are TGTGCCAGTTTCCCCGACCCGGCGAACACCGGGGAGCTGTTTTTT. It is translated as CASFPDPANTGELFF. The chain links TRBV28 to TRBJ2-2; D unclear. The CDR3 spans 15 residues. Trimming removed 9 bases at V and 0 bases at J, with 14 bases between. The germline CDR1 and CDR2 sequences are MDHEN and SYDVKM.